This entry is about one TCR beta chain. Its antigen is not yet known. Base qualities are not provided; no much larger clone lies one nucleotide away. This entry comes from a study of a mutant IDH1 vaccine in newly diagnosed glioma (dated by TCRdb to 2020 to 2023). About the investigation overall: Patients were given eight vaccinations, in weeks 1, 3, 5, 7, 11, 15, 19 and 23, which matched visits V03 through V10. Vaccination was initiated 4-6 weeks after radiotherapy alone, or concurrently with temozolomide cycles in the chemotherapy-containing groups. Longitudinal TCRB deep sequencing was performed for about two dozen treated patients wherever samples were available for exploratory analyses. Before enrollment, patients had received standard therapy of radiotherapy alone, temozolomide alone, or radiochemotherapy with temozolomide; most received the combination. Of the approximately 33 patients who were treated, about 60% were male and approximately 38% were female, and the mean age was around 40 years. Six visits were used for peripheral blood collection: V03 (baseline), V05, V07, V10, V12 and V13. Overall results and qualifications from the work: Selection of PBMC samples for TCRB deep sequencing was based on availability. According to the authors, sample limitations meant that analyses of patient blood samples could not be reproduced. Changes in the top peripheral T cell clonotypes picked up by TCRB sequencing did not appear to be linked to pseudoprogression. Immune responses induced by the vaccine were seen in roughly 95% of patients across multiple MHC alleles.

The meaning of the sample's time point label: week 23, last vaccination. Each vaccine dose was 300 ug of a 20-mer mutant IDH1 peptide in Montanide, given subcutaneously with topical imiquimod. The donors had newly diagnosed IDH1-mutant astrocytomas of WHO grade 3 or 4 that showed loss of nuclear ATRX. The samples were drawn from NOA16, a multicentre, single-arm, open-label phase I trial in Germany that tested a mutant IDH1 peptide vaccine in humans for the first time. Genomic DNA for TCRB sequencing was isolated from EDTA blood with the DNeasy Blood and Tissue Kit. Libraries were constructed by the immunoSEQ multiplex PCR assay. The hsTCRB Kit was used according to the manufacturer's protocol to amplify rearranged TCR beta chain sequences. Sequencing of TCRB libraries was carried out on an Illumina MiSeq. Under the source paper's analysis protocol: The kit vendor's proprietary platform handled demultiplexing, trimming and gene mapping. The table comes from immuneACCESS by way of TCRdb, which keeps in-frame sequences with V and J called. Part of the clones is missing from these tables; in studies checked, under half for an unresolved V gene and the rest for unknown reasons. The V and J calls and clone size were taken over from that table, and D and trimming were inferred from the DNA. Counted in this sample were fewer than 45,000 clones; 80% to 95% of them appeared once. The top ten clones comprise 3.5% to 4% of the sample.

The receptor's source is a man in his fifties or sixties with glioma. The sequences come from PBMCs, collected from a glioma patient whose treatment included an IDH1 peptide vaccine.

CDR3 loop: CASSLFGLTTGELFF. DNA sequence: TGTGCCAGCAGTTTATTCGGGTTGACCACCGGGGAGCTGTTTTTT. The chain couples TRBV28 to TRBJ2-2; the D gene assignment is ambiguous. The CDR3 holds 15 amino acids from the cysteine to the phenylalanine. The retained sequence is limited to the CDR3, 45 bases, with the frame set at the first base. CDR1 and CDR2 are drawn from the germline V gene: MDHEN, SYDVKM. The germline ends are 10 bases apart after V is trimmed by 1 base and J by 4 bases.